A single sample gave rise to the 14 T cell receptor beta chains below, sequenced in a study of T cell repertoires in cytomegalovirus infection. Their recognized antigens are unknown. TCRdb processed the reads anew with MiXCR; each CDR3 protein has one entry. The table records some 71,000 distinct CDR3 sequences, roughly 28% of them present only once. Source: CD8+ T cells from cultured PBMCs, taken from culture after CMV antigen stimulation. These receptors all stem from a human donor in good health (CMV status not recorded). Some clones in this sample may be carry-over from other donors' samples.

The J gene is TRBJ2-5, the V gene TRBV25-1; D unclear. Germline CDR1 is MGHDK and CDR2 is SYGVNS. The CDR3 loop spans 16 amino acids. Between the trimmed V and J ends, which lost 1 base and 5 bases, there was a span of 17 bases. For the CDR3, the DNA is TGTGCCAGCAGTGAATCCTGGGCCTCGGGCGTGGAGACCCAGTACTTC. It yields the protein CASSESWASGVETQYF. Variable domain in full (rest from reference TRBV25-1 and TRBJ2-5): EADIYQTPRYLVIGTGKKITLECSQTMGHDKMYWYQQDPGMELHLIHYSYGVNSTEKGDLSSESTVSRIRTEHFPLTLESARPSHTSQYLCASSESWASGVETQYFGPGTRLLVL.

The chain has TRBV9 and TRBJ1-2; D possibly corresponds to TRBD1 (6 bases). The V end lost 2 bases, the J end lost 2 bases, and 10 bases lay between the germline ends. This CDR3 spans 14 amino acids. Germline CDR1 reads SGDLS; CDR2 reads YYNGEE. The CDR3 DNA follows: TGTGCCAGCAGCGTTGGGGGCGCGAACTATGGCTACACCTTC. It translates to CASSVGGANYGYTF.

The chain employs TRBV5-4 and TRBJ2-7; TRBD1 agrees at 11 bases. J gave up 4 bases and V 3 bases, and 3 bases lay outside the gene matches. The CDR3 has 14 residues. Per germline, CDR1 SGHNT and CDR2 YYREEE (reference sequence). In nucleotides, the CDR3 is TGTGCCAGCAGCTCAGGGGACAGGGGGTACGAGCAGTACTTC. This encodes CASSSGDRGYEQYF.

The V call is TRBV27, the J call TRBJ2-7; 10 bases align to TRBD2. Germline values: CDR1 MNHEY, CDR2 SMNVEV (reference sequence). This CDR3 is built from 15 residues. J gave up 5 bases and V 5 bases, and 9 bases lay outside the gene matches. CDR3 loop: CASSRQLAGLHEQYF. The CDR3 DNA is TGTGCCAGCAGTCGACAACTAGCGGGGTTACACGAGCAGTACTTC.

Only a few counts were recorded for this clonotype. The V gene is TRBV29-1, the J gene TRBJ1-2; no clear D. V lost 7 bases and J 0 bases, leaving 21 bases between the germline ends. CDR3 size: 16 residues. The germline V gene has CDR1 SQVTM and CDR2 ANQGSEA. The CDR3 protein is CSAYGLDGETNYGYTF. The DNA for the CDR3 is TGCAGCGCTTACGGGCTAGATGGGGAAACTAACTATGGCTACACCTTC.

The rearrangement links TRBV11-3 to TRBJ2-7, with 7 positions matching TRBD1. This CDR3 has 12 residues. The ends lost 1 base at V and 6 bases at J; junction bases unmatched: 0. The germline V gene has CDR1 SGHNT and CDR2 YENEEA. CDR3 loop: CASSLGTGEQYF. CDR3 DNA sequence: TGTGCCAGCAGCTTAGGGACAGGCGAGCAGTACTTC.

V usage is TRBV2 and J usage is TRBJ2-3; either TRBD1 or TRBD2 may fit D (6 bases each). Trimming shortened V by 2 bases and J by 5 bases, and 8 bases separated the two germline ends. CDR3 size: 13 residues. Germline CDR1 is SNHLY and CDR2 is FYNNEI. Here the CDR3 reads CASSEKGGDTQYF. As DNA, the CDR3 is TGTGCCAGCAGTGAAAAGGGGGGAGATACGCAGTATTTT.

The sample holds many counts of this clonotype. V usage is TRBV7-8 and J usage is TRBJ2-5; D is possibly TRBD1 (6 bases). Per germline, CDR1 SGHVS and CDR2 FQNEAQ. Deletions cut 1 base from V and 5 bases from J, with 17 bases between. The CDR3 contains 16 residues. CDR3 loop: CASSLGPTGRRETQYF. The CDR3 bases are TGTGCCAGCAGCTTAGGGCCGACAGGCAGGAGGGAGACCCAGTACTTC.

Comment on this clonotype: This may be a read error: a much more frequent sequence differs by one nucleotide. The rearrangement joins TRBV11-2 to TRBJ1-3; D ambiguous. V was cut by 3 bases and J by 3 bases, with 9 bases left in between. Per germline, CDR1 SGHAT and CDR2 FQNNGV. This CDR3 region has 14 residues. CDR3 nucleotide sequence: TGTGCCAGCAGCTTCCTTCAACGTGGAAACACCATATATTTT. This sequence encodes CASSFLQRGNTIYF.

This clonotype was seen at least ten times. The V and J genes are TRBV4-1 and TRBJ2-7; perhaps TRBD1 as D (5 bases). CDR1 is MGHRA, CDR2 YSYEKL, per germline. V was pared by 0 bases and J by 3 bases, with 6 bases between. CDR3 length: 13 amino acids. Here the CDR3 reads CASSQDRGYEQYF. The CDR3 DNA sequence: TGCGCCAGCAGCCAAGATAGGGGCTACGAGCAGTACTTC.

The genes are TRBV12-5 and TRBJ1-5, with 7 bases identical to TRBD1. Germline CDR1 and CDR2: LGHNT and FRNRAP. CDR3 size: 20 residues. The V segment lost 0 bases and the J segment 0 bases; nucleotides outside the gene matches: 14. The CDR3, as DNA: TGTGCTAGTGGTTTGGTACGCTACAGGGGCTCACTTTATAGCAATCAGCCCCAGCATTTT. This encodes CASGLVRYRGSLYSNQPQHF.

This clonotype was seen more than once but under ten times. As DNA, the CDR3 is TGTGCCAGTAGAGCAGATACGCAGTATTTT. Its translation is CASRADTQYF. This rearrangement joins TRBV19 to TRBJ2-3, with unresolved D. Germline V CDR1 and CDR2: LNHDA, SQIVND (reference sequence). The germline V and J ends were trimmed by 6 bases and 4 bases, with 2 bases remaining between them. The length of the CDR3 is 10 residues.

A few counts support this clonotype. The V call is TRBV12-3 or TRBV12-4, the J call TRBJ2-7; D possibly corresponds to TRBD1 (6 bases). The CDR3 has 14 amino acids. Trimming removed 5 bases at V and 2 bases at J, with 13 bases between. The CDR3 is CASSPGQRPYEQYF. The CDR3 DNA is TGTGCCAGCAGTCCCGGACAGAGACCCTACGAGCAGTACTTC.

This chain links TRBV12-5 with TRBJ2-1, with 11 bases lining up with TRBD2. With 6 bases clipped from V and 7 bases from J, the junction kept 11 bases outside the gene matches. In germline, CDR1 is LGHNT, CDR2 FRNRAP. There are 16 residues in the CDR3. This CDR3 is CASGYPQTSGSNEQFF. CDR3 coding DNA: TGTGCTAGTGGCTACCCCCAAACTAGCGGGAGTAATGAGCAGTTCTTC.